Below, 21 T cell receptor beta chains from the same sample are listed, as sequenced in a study of CD8 T cells in ankylosing spondylitis. Study observations and caveats: Several highly homologous variants made up a TCR beta motif, and this motif appeared characteristic of ankylosing spondylitis blood.

Antigens for these TCRs are unknown. TCRdb analysed the 5' RACE reads with MiXCR anew, one entry per CDR3 protein. The data contain a few hundred thousand distinct CDR3 sequences, around 16% of them singletons. Material: blood, either unsorted or a sorted T cell fraction (not recorded which). The receptors were sampled from a male donor with ankylosing spondylitis.

The chain uses TRBV15 and TRBJ2-7; D gene unclear. The CDR3 runs 15 residues. Between the trimmed V and J ends, which lost 1 base and 4 bases, there was a span of 14 bases. Germline loops: CDR1 LNHNV, CDR2 YYDKDF (reference sequence). The CDR3 is CATSRAETLGYEQYF. In DNA, the CDR3 is TGTGCCACCAGCAGAGCCGAGACCCTTGGTTACGAGCAGTACTTC.

The chain carries TRBV29-1 and TRBJ1-1, with a tentative D call TRBD1 (6 bases). Germline V lookup: CDR1 SQVTM, CDR2 ANQGSEA. CDR3 length: 13 amino acids. V was cut by 6 bases and J by 0 bases, with 11 bases left in between. As DNA, the CDR3 is TGCAGCGTACAGGGCGGCATGAACACTGAAGCTTTCTTT. Translating it yields CSVQGGMNTEAFF. Supplemented by reference TRBV29-1 and TRBJ1-1, the full variable domain reads SAVISQKPSRDICQRGTSLTIQCQVDSQVTMMFWYRQQPGQSLTLIATANQGSEATYESGFVIDKFPISRPNLTFSTLTVSNMSPEDSSIYLCSVQGGMNTEAFFGQGTRLTVV.

This clonotype was seen more than once but under ten times. This rearrangement joins TRBV29-1 to TRBJ2-2; no reliable D call. The length of the CDR3 is 12 residues. Deletions cut 7 bases from V and 5 bases from J, with 11 bases between. In germline, CDR1 is SQVTM, CDR2 ANQGSEA. This CDR3 reads CSATDSTGELFF. The DNA of the CDR3 is TGCAGCGCAACAGATTCTACCGGGGAGCTGTTTTTT.

The chain links TRBV27 to TRBJ2-1; D unresolved. The V gene lost 2 bases and the J gene lost 4 bases, with 9 bases spanning the gap. Per the germline V gene, CDR1 is MNHEY and CDR2 is SMNVEV (reference sequence). This CDR3 is built from 14 residues. The CDR3 is CASSLTAAYNEQFF. DNA of the CDR3: TGTGCCAGCAGTTTAACGGCGGCATACAATGAGCAGTTCTTC.

This clonotype showed up many times. This chain joins TRBV29-1 and TRBJ2-2, with TRBD2 matching 7 bases. The CDR3 totals 14 residues. The ends lost 6 bases at V and 2 bases at J; junction bases unmatched: 6. CDR1 and CDR2 from the germline V gene are SQVTM and ANQGSEA. CDR3 nucleotides: TGCAGCGTCACTAGCGACCTAAACACCGGGGAGCTGTTTTTT. Its protein is CSVTSDLNTGELFF.

V and J are TRBV21-1 and TRBJ2-7. TRBV21-1 represents a pseudogene. CDR3 length equals 14 residues. CDR3 DNA: TGTGCCAGCAGCAAAGACTGCGGAACCTACGAGCAGTACTTC. Its protein product is CASSKDCGTYEQYF.

This clonotype has a count of ten or more. This chain connects TRBV20-1 to TRBJ2-1; 8 bases line up with TRBD2. This CDR3 contains 14 residues. Germline V gives CDR1 DFQATT, CDR2 SNEGSKA (reference sequence). After removal of 7 bases from V and 3 bases from J, the junction contained 8 bases not matched to a gene. The CDR3 nucleotides read TGCAGTGTCCCGGGGACTAGAGACTACAATGAGCAGTTCTTC. This codes for CSVPGTRDYNEQFF.

The chain uses TRBV11-1 and TRBJ2-1, with D perhaps TRBD2 (6 bases). Germline V gene data show CDR1 as SGHAT and CDR2 as FQDESV (reference sequence). The CDR3 sequence is 11 residues long. Trimming removed 3 bases from V and 13 bases from J, with 10 bases in between. The CDR3 is CASSFGGQQFF. The CDR3 DNA is TGTGCCAGCAGCTTCGGAGGGCAACAGTTCTTC.

The sample holds a few counts of this clonotype. The V call is TRBV12-3 or TRBV12-4, the J call TRBJ2-1, with D perhaps being TRBD1 or TRBD2 (5 bases each). CDR3 length: 16 amino acids. The V end was cut by 7 bases, the J end by 2 bases, with 18 bases between. The CDR3 sequence: CASTLSTGTTYNEQFF. The DNA for the CDR3 is TGTGCCAGCACTCTTTCAACCGGGACCACCTACAATGAGCAGTTCTTC.

The chain recombines TRBV28 with TRBJ1-5; D ambiguous. Germline V gives CDR1 MDHEN, CDR2 SYDVKM. The V end lost 3 bases, the J end lost 2 bases, and 8 bases lay between the germline ends. CDR3 length: 14 residues. CDR3 nucleotides: TGTGCCAGCAGTTTGGGGATGGGCAATCAGCCCCAGCATTTT. Translated: CASSLGMGNQPQHF.

The chain combines TRBV7-3 with TRBJ1-1; possibly TRBD1 for D (5 bases). V was shortened by 5 bases and J by 3 bases, with 10 bases between the two germline ends. Germline loops: CDR1 SGHTA, CDR2 FQGTGA. The CDR3 length is 13 residues. CDR3 sequence: CASSTTVDTEAFF. In DNA form, the CDR3 reads TGTGCCAGCAGCACGACAGTCGACACTGAAGCTTTCTTT.

This clonotype turned up a few times. This chain connects TRBV12-3 or TRBV12-4 to TRBJ1-1; D gene uncertain. The CDR3 is made up of 12 amino acids. Trimming took 1 base from V and 7 from J, leaving 7 bases between them. CDR3 nucleotide sequence: TGTGCCAGCAGTTTAGTTACAGATGAAGCTTTCTTT. Translation gives CASSLVTDEAFF.

This chain connects TRBV7-8 to TRBJ2-7, with D hard to call. V was cut by 4 bases and J by 4 bases, with 17 bases left in between. This CDR3 is 15 amino acids long. Germline V lookup: CDR1 SGHVS, CDR2 FQNEAQ. CDR3 sequence: CASSSGPFLQYEQYF. The CDR3 DNA sequence: TGTGCCAGCAGCTCCGGGCCTTTCCTCCAATACGAGCAGTACTTC.

Only a few counts were recorded for this clonotype. The gene calls are TRBV20-1 and TRBJ2-5; the D is unclear. Germline V gene data show CDR1 as DFQATT and CDR2 as SNEGSKA (reference sequence). The CDR3 length is 15 residues. Trimming left V 6 bases short and J 4 bases short, with 21 bases between. CDR3 protein: CSAWCGTEAGETQYF. In DNA, the CDR3 is TGCAGTGCATGGTGCGGAACGGAAGCAGGAGAGACCCAGTACTTC.

This clonotype turned up a few times. The chain links TRBV7-9 to TRBJ2-5, with 10 nucleotides matching TRBD2. Germline trimming cut 3 bases from V and 1 base from J; bases unmatched to any gene: 2. The CDR3 consists of 15 residues. Germline CDR1 and CDR2: SEHNR and FQNEAQ (reference sequence). In DNA form, the CDR3 reads TGTGCCAGCAGCTTCACTAGCGGGGTCCAAGAGACCCAGTACTTC. Amino acids: CASSFTSGVQETQYF. Combining the CDR3 with reference TRBV7-9 and TRBJ2-5 gives the whole variable domain DTGVSQNPRHKITKRGQNVTFRCDPISEHNRLYWYRQTLGQGPEFLTYFQNEAQLEKSRLLSDRFSAERPKGSFSTLEIQRTEQGDSAMYLCASSFTSGVQETQYFGPGTRLLVL.

The chain is built from TRBV7-6 and TRBJ1-5; 12 positions match TRBD1. This CDR3 has 15 amino acids. V shed 6 bases and J 4 bases; nucleotides not matched to a gene: 4. Germline CDR1 and CDR2: SGHVS and FNYEAQ. The DNA of the CDR3 is TGTGCCAGCAGTTGGGACAGGGGGCCTAATCAGCCCCAGCATTTT. It yields the protein CASSWDRGPNQPQHF.

This clonotype occurred a few times. The J gene is TRBJ2-7, the V gene TRBV4-3, with D possibly being TRBD2 (6 bases). Germline lookup yields CDR1 LGHNA and CDR2 YSLEER. V lost 0 bases to trimming and J lost 2 bases, with 11 bases between them. The CDR3 is 15 residues long. This CDR3 reads CASSQDRTMTYEQYF. CDR3 DNA sequence: TGCGCCAGCAGCCAAGATAGGACTATGACCTACGAGCAGTACTTC.

This clonotype came up a few times. J is TRBJ1-3 and V is TRBV30; D remains ambiguous. The CDR3 contains 14 residues. Germline loops: CDR1 GTSNPN, CDR2 SVGIG (reference sequence). Trimming removed 0 bases at V and 1 base at J, with 7 bases between. The CDR3 DNA is TGTGCCTGGAGTGTTGGTGCGTCTGGAAACACCATATATTTT. Its protein product is CAWSVGASGNTIYF.

This clonotype appeared many times. The chain combines TRBV12-3 or TRBV12-4 with TRBJ2-3, with 10 bases matching TRBD2. V was pared by 6 bases and J by 3 bases, with 9 bases of the junction left unmatched. There are 16 residues in the CDR3. Here the CDR3 DNA reads TGTGCCAGCAGACCGTTAGCGGGAGGATCGACAGATACGCAGTATTTT. Its protein is CASRPLAGGSTDTQYF.

This clonotype was seen more than once but under ten times. The chain has TRBV7-3 and TRBJ1-1, with 9 bases fitting TRBD1. The CDR3 has 13 amino acids. V shed 5 bases and J 6 bases; nucleotides not matched to a gene: 4. From germline, CDR1 is SGHTA and CDR2 FQGTGA. The CDR3 loop reads CASSDRQGAEAFF. CDR3 DNA: TGTGCCAGCAGCGACAGACAGGGGGCTGAAGCTTTCTTT.

The chain carries TRBV20-1 and TRBJ2-1; TRBD2 aligns across 11 bases. V shed 0 bases and J 0 bases; nucleotides not matched to a gene: 16. This CDR3 has 21 amino acids. CDR1 is DFQATT, CDR2 SNEGSKA, per germline (reference sequence). CDR3 residues: CSARDPSGLAGGGISYNEQFF. CDR3 in DNA: TGCAGTGCTAGAGACCCCAGCGGGCTAGCGGGAGGAGGGATCTCCTACAATGAGCAGTTCTTC.